What follows are 23 T cell receptor beta chains derived from one specimen sequenced in a study of response to subunit inactivated influenza vaccine. TCRdb passed the RT-PCR reads through MiXCR, listing each CDR3 protein once. The table has about 160,000 distinct CDR3 sequences, about a tenth seen once. The sequencing here drew on non-naive T cells sorted from PBMCs, taken 45 days after vaccination. These receptors were taken from a man aged 50 to 60 who received an inactivated influenza vaccine.

In this sample, this clonotype turned up many times. V and J are TRBV5-1 and TRBJ2-3, with 9 bases identical to TRBD1. CDR1 is SGHRS, CDR2 YFSETQ, per germline. There are 14 residues in the CDR3. Trimming took 4 bases from V and 4 from J; bases not matched to a gene: 4. DNA for the CDR3: TGCGCCAGCAGCCCGGGACAGGGTGCAGATACGCAGTATTTT. This translates into CASSPGQGADTQYF.

In this sample, this clonotype turned up many times. The chain is built from TRBV5-1 and TRBJ2-1; D is unclear. The CDR3 contains 13 residues. V lost 1 base, J lost 0 bases, and 2 bases lay in between. CDR1 and CDR2 (germline): SGHRS, YFSETQ. CDR3 protein: CASSLFSYNEQFF. CDR3 in DNA: TGCGCCAGCAGCTTGTTCTCCTACAATGAGCAGTTCTTC.

The chain couples TRBV7-9 to TRBJ1-1; D remains ambiguous. The V end was cut by 1 base, the J end by 5 bases, with 8 bases between. The CDR3 loop spans 13 amino acids. CDR1 and CDR2 from the germline V gene are SEHNR and FQNEAQ (reference sequence). For the CDR3, the DNA is TGTGCCAGCAGCTTAGAGTCGGTAACTGAAGCTTTCTTT. This encodes CASSLESVTEAFF.

This rearrangement joins TRBV14 to TRBJ2-5; TRBD2 agrees at 9 bases. The CDR3 consists of 18 residues. The germline gives CDR1 SGHDN, CDR2 FVKESK. Trimming at V came to 1 base and at J to 0 bases, leaving 9 bases not matched to a gene. The CDR3 loop reads CASSQVGPAGGHQETQYF. Written as DNA, the CDR3 is TGTGCCAGCAGCCAAGTTGGGCCAGCGGGGGGCCACCAAGAGACCCAGTACTTC.

This clonotype has only a few counts. V and J are TRBV6-2 or TRBV6-3 and TRBJ2-2, with D possibly TRBD2 on 6 matching bases. Germline V gene lookup returns CDR1 MNHEY and CDR2 SVGEGT. V was cut by 0 bases and J by 4 bases, with 9 bases left in between. The CDR3 has 15 amino acids. CDR3 nucleotides: TGTGCCAGCAGTTACTCTAGGACTATCACCGGGGAGCTGTTTTTT. Its protein product is CASSYSRTITGELFF.

The chain recombines TRBV5-5 with TRBJ2-2, with no clear D. The germline V gene has CDR1 SGHKS and CDR2 YYEKEE (reference sequence). V gave up 0 bases and J gave up 1 base, with 4 bases separating them. There are 14 residues in the CDR3. The CDR3 DNA follows: TGTGCCAGCAGCTTGGAAGGGAACACCGGGGAGCTGTTTTTT. Its translation: CASSLEGNTGELFF.

This clonotype was seen a few times. This rearrangement joins TRBV29-1 to TRBJ2-3; TRBD1 matches at 8 bases. The CDR3 consists of 15 residues. Germline V gene sequence: CDR1 SQVTM, CDR2 ANQGSEA. With 3 bases clipped from V and 5 bases from J, the junction kept 10 bases outside the gene matches. CDR3 nucleotide sequence: TGCAGCGTTGACGCACGGACAGGGTCGGGAGATACGCAGTATTTT. Its translation is CSVDARTGSGDTQYF.

This clonotype was picked up many times. The V gene is TRBV27, the J gene TRBJ2-1; no clear D gene. Germline V gene lookup returns CDR1 MNHEY and CDR2 SMNVEV (reference sequence). CDR3 length: 11 residues. Trimming removed 6 bases at V and 5 bases at J, with 5 bases between. In nucleotides, the CDR3 is TGTGCCAGCAGGAAAAACAATGAGCAGTTCTTC. Translating it yields CASRKNNEQFF.

This clonotype was seen more than once but under ten times. The chain joins TRBV28 to TRBJ2-2, with D hard to call. This CDR3 comprises 14 residues. Looked up from germline, CDR1 is MDHEN and CDR2 is SYDVKM. With 7 bases removed from V and 1 base from J, the gap between germline ends came to 10 bases. CDR3 in amino acids: CASTIQLNTGELFF. CDR3 sequence (DNA): TGTGCCAGCACGATACAGCTGAACACCGGGGAGCTGTTTTTT.

The chain is built from TRBV20-1 and TRBJ1-4; 7 bases match TRBD1. CDR1 and CDR2 from the germline V gene are DFQATT and SNEGSKA (reference sequence). V was pared by 3 bases and J by 4 bases, with 8 bases of the junction left unmatched. This CDR3 spans 15 amino acids. CDR3 sequence reads: CSASRGPGVNEKLFF. The CDR3 DNA reads TGCAGTGCTAGTAGGGGGCCAGGGGTTAATGAAAAACTGTTTTTT.

The CDR3 sequence is CASSSVLAEQFF. As DNA, the CDR3 is TGTGCCAGCAGCTCAGTGCTAGCTGAGCAGTTCTTC. The chain links TRBV7-2 to TRBJ2-1; D is perhaps TRBD2 (5 bases). V was shortened by 4 bases and J by 9 bases, with 10 bases between the two germline ends. Germline V lookup: CDR1 SGHTA, CDR2 FQGNSA. The CDR3 contains 12 residues.

The sample holds a few counts of this clonotype. This chain uses TRBV12-3 or TRBV12-4 with TRBJ2-2, with unresolved D. V was pared by 2 bases and J by 4 bases, with 11 bases between. The CDR3 is 15 residues long. Here the CDR3 DNA reads TGTGCCAGCAGTTTAAGCAGGACCCTCACCGGGGAGCTGTTTTTT. The encoded protein is CASSLSRTLTGELFF.

With respect to this clonotype: A read error may account for a junction end that differs from germline. The chain recombines TRBV27 with TRBJ1-5; maybe TRBD1 (6 bases). The CDR3 sequence is 16 residues long. Germline loops: CDR1 MNHEY, CDR2 SMNVEV (reference sequence). CDR3 sequence reads: CGSRRPVGGAGPPQHF. For the CDR3, the DNA is TGTGGCAGCAGACGACCGGTGGGGGGGGCGGGTCCGCCCCAGCATTTT.

Many counts were recorded for this clonotype. The V and J genes are TRBV5-1 and TRBJ2-7, with 8 bases lining up with TRBD1. The CDR3 runs to 16 residues. Germline CDR1 is SGHRS and CDR2 is YFSETQ. Trimming removed 1 base from V and 0 bases from J; junction bases left unmatched: 6. The CDR3 region has the DNA TGCGCCAGCAGCTTGATGACGGGACAGGTCTCCTACGAGCAGTACTTC. This codes for CASSLMTGQVSYEQYF.

The V gene is TRBV9, the J gene TRBJ2-3; TRBD2 matches at 9 bases. CDR1 SGDLS and CDR2 YYNGEE come from the germline V gene. The CDR3 length is 17 residues. Trimming at V came to 0 bases and at J to 3 bases, leaving 8 bases not matched to a gene. CDR3 sequence reads: CASSVEPLAGITDTQYF. The CDR3, as DNA: TGTGCCAGCAGCGTAGAGCCCCTAGCGGGGATTACAGATACGCAGTATTTT.

The chain is built from TRBV6-1 and TRBJ2-1; TRBD2 matches at 10 bases. Trimming took 6 bases from V and 4 from J; bases not matched to a gene: 15. CDR3 size: 18 residues. Germline V lookup: CDR1 MNHNS, CDR2 SASEGT. The CDR3 bases are TGTGCCAGCAGCCCCCGCCCCCGCCTACTAGCGGGATACAATGAGCAGTTCTTC. Amino acid sequence: CASSPRPRLLAGYNEQFF.

A few counts support this clonotype. The chain carries TRBV5-8 and TRBJ2-7; no definite D call. The CDR3 consists of 16 residues. The germline V gene encodes CDR1 SGHTS and CDR2 YDEGEE. V lost 0 bases, J lost 2 bases, and 15 bases lay in between. CDR3 sequence: CASSLALRRGTYEQYF. CDR3 nucleotides: TGTGCCAGCAGCTTGGCGTTGAGGCGCGGAACCTACGAGCAGTACTTC.

This clonotype was detected many times. The CDR3 loop reads CASSRRLDRPYEQYF. The CDR3 DNA follows: TGTGCCAGCAGTAGACGACTGGACAGGCCCTACGAGCAGTACTTC. The J gene is TRBJ2-7, the V gene TRBV3-1, with 7 bases aligning to TRBD1. V lost 6 bases to trimming and J lost 2 bases; unmatched junction nucleotides: 10. The CDR3 spans 15 residues. CDR1 is LGHDT, CDR2 YNNKEL, per germline (reference sequence).

This clonotype came up a few times. The chain employs TRBV20-1 and TRBJ1-5; 7 nucleotides match TRBD1. Germline-derived CDR1 and CDR2 are DFQATT and SNEGSKA (reference sequence). The V and J ends lost 4 bases and 0 bases, in that order; junction bases with no gene match: 12. The CDR3 consists of 17 residues. The CDR3 nucleotides read TGCAGTGCTAAACGGGGGACAGCGATTAATAGCAATCAGCCCCAGCATTTT. Translated: CSAKRGTAINSNQPQHF.

This clonotype occurred a few times. This chain connects TRBV6-2 or TRBV6-3 to TRBJ2-7, with D possibly being TRBD1 (5 bases). V was pared by 6 bases and J by 3 bases, with 12 bases between. The CDR3 has 13 amino acids. CDR1 and CDR2 (germline): MNHEY, SVGEGT. The CDR3 spells CASRLSQGYEQYF. For the CDR3, the DNA is TGTGCCAGCAGGCTATCCCAGGGCTACGAGCAGTACTTC.

This clonotype was counted at least ten times. This chain links TRBV12-3 or TRBV12-4 with TRBJ2-1, with D tentatively TRBD2 (6 bases). Trimming stripped 3 bases from V and 12 bases from J, with 12 bases between. This CDR3 is built from 12 residues. Written as DNA, the CDR3 is TGTGCCAGCAGTTTCGGGGACTTAAGGCAGTTCTTC. Amino acids: CASSFGDLRQFF.

This clonotype was counted at least ten times. This chain uses TRBV5-1 with TRBJ2-5; D gene ambiguous. This CDR3 has 12 amino acids. V dropped 7 bases and J dropped 1 base, with 8 bases sitting between them. In germline, CDR1 is SGHRS, CDR2 YFSETQ. The CDR3 DNA reads TGCGCCAGCCGAGAATCCCAAGAGACCCAGTACTTC. It is translated as CASRESQETQYF. Full variable domain (missing parts from reference TRBV5-1 and TRBJ2-5): KAGVTQTPRYLIKTRGQQVTLSCSPISGHRSVSWYQQTPGQGLQFLFEYFSETQRNKGNFPGRFSGRQFSNSRSEMNVSTLELGDSALYLCASRESQETQYFGPGTRLLVL.

This clonotype appeared many times. V and J are TRBV30 and TRBJ1-2; possible D gene TRBD1, 5 bases. Per the germline V gene, CDR1 is GTSNPN and CDR2 is SVGIG (reference sequence). V was pared by 5 bases and J by 7 bases, with 17 bases between. This CDR3 spans 13 amino acids. The DNA for the CDR3 is TGTGCCTGGTCTGGGCAGGGCGGCGGTGGCTACACCTTC. This codes for CAWSGQGGGGYTF.